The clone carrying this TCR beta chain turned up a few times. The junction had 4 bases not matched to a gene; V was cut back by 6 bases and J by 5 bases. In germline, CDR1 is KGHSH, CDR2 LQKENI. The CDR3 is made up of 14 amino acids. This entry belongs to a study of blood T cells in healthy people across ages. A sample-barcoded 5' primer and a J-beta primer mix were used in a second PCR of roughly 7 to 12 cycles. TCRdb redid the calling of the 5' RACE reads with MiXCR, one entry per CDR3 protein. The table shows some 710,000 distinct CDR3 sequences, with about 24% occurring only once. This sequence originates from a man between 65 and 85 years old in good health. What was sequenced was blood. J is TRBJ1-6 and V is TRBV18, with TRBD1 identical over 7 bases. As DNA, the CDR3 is TGTGCCAGCTCCCAAGACAGGGATAATTCACCCCTCCACTTT. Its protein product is CASSQDRDNSPLHF.